The 30 T cell receptor beta chains listed next were all sequenced from one sample in a study of radiotherapy plus CTLA-4 blockade in lung cancer. Clones were sequenced by immunoSEQ multiplex PCR, and TCRdb holds only the in-frame ones, with some missing. Of tens of thousands of clones listed, roughly 77% were seen once; the top ten hold roughly 25%. The specimen was peripheral blood, collected from a patient treated with radiotherapy plus ipilimumab. These receptors were taken from a human donor with non-small cell lung cancer that progressed on radiotherapy plus ipilimumab.

This rearrangement joins TRBV25-1 to TRBJ2-4; 11 bases line up with TRBD2. There are 18 residues in the CDR3. Germline V gene lookup returns CDR1 MGHDK and CDR2 SYGVNS. Losses at the gene ends were 4 bases for V and 1 base for J; bases not matched to a gene: 9. The CDR3 loop is CASSAQIAGGGAKNIQYF. The CDR3, as DNA: TGTGCCAGCAGTGCCCAGATAGCGGGGGGGGGCGCCAAAAACATTCAGTACTTC.

In the case of this clone: One end of the junction is discordant with germline, which a read error may explain. The chain recombines TRBV4-1 with TRBJ1-2, with D perhaps TRBD1 (6 bases). The V gene's germline CDR1 is MGHRA and CDR2 YSYEKL. CDR3 length: 12 residues. Here the CDR3 reads CASSPLGGTLGF. CDR3 bases: TGCGCCAGCAGCCCTCTGGGAGGGACACTGGGGTTC.

This sequence joins TRBV27 and TRBJ2-7, with D perhaps TRBD1 (5 bases). The germline gives CDR1 MNHEY, CDR2 SMNVEV (reference sequence). This CDR3 contains 14 residues. V was shortened by 6 bases and J by 5 bases, with 17 bases between the two germline ends. CDR3 protein: CASSIVSRGDEQYF. CDR3 sequence (DNA): TGTGCCAGCAGCATCGTGAGTAGGGGCGACGAGCAGTACTTC.

The chain is built from TRBV6-1 and TRBJ2-5; 7 bases are a match to TRBD1. Trimming removed 7 bases from V and 9 bases from J; junction bases left unmatched: 14. This CDR3 region has 14 residues. Germline V CDR1 and CDR2: MNHNS, SASEGT. As DNA, the CDR3 is TGTGCCAGCATGGGTCTCGGGACAGTTGAGCCCCAGTACTTC. Protein: CASMGLGTVEPQYF.

V and J are TRBV5-1 and TRBJ2-3, with 7 bases fitting TRBD2. V dropped 1 base and J dropped 1; count of bases not matched to a gene: 6. Per the germline V gene, CDR1 is SGHRS and CDR2 is YFSETQ. The CDR3 consists of 16 residues. The CDR3 loop is CASSLRWGGGTDTQYF. As DNA, the CDR3 is TGCGCCAGCAGCTTGCGCTGGGGGGGAGGCACAGATACGCAGTATTTT.

The gene calls are TRBV28 and TRBJ1-2, with TRBD1 as a possible D gene (6 bases). This CDR3 spans 12 amino acids. Germline lookup yields CDR1 MDHEN and CDR2 SYDVKM. V shed 7 bases and J shed 7 bases, with 13 bases lying between them. The CDR3 nucleotides are TGTGCCAGCACCCCACAGGGTTCTGGCTACACCTTC. This gives the protein CASTPQGSGYTF.

The V call is TRBV14, the J call TRBJ1-6; D not resolved. The CDR3 sequence is 13 residues long. Germline V lookup: CDR1 SGHDN, CDR2 FVKESK. V lost 8 bases and J lost 8, with 13 bases in between. This CDR3 reads CASRSQMYSPLHF. Here the CDR3 DNA reads TGTGCCAGCCGGTCACAGATGTATTCACCCCTCCACTTT. The full variable domain, completed using reference TRBV14 and TRBJ1-6, is EAGVTQFPSHSVIEKGQTVTLRCDPISGHDNLYWYRRVMGKEIKFLLHFVKESKQDESGMPNNRFLAERTGGTYSTLKVQPAELEDSGVYFCASRSQMYSPLHFGNGTRLTVT.

V gene TRBV9 combines with J gene TRBJ2-3, with TRBD2 matching over 10 bases. This CDR3 comprises 18 residues. The germline V gene has CDR1 SGDLS and CDR2 YYNGEE. V trimming: 1 base; J trimming: 2 bases; junction bases outside the gene matches: 10. This chain's CDR3 is CASSVTPTSGLTTDTQYF. The CDR3 DNA is TGTGCCAGCAGCGTAACCCCGACTAGCGGGTTGACCACAGATACGCAGTATTTT. Full variable domain (missing parts from reference TRBV9 and TRBJ2-3): DSGVTQTPKHLITATGQRVTLRCSPRSGDLSVYWYQQSLDQGLQFLIQYYNGEERAKGNILERFSAQQFPDLHSELNLSSLELGDSALYFCASSVTPTSGLTTDTQYFGPGTRLTVL.

This clone was detected only once. The chain is built from TRBV4-3 and TRBJ2-4; D may be TRBD1 (6 bases). The CDR3 runs to 14 residues. V lost 4 bases to trimming and J lost 3 bases, with 10 bases between them. Per germline, CDR1 LGHNA and CDR2 YSLEER. CDR3 residues: CASSPLGGKNIQYF. In DNA, the CDR3 is TGCGCCAGCAGCCCACTAGGGGGCAAAAACATTCAGTACTTC.

The chain recombines TRBV4-2 with TRBJ1-2, with 7 bases fitting TRBD1. Germline V gene data show CDR1 as LGHNA and CDR2 as YNFKEQ. The CDR3 runs 15 residues. V shed 3 bases, J shed 0 bases, and the junction held 4 bases outside the gene matches. The CDR3 here is CASSHGDSSNYGYTF. CDR3 coding DNA: TGTGCCAGCAGCCATGGGGACAGCTCTAACTATGGCTACACCTTC.

This sequence joins TRBV27 and TRBJ2-2, with a possible D match to TRBD1 (6 bases). Trimming took 6 bases from V and 5 from J, leaving 19 bases between them. This CDR3 spans 16 amino acids. The germline gives CDR1 MNHEY, CDR2 SMNVEV (reference sequence). The CDR3 DNA sequence: TGTGCCAGCAGGAGCTCAGGACAGACGGGGACCGGGGAGCTGTTTTTT. As protein: CASRSSGQTGTGELFF.

The V call is TRBV29-1, the J call TRBJ2-4; D is possibly TRBD1 (5 bases). V lost 4 bases to trimming and J lost 9 bases, with 16 bases between them. There are 13 residues in the CDR3. CDR1 is SQVTM, CDR2 ANQGSEA, per germline. CDR3 bases: TGCAGCGTTGTAAGGGGCGTAATAGGCATTCAGTACTTC. This sequence encodes CSVVRGVIGIQYF.

This clone was picked up one time. The rearrangement links TRBV9 to TRBJ1-2, with 7 bases matching TRBD1. Trimming cost V 0 bases and J 2 bases; bases outside gene matches: 10. This CDR3 has 17 amino acids. From germline, CDR1 is SGDLS and CDR2 YYNGEE. The CDR3 nucleotides are TGTGCCAGCAGCGTAGATCTAGGGGGCCCAGCAAACTATGGCTACACCTTC. It translates to CASSVDLGGPANYGYTF.

The CDR3 region is CASSLLGQGAREQYF. The CDR3 nucleotides read TGTGCCAGCTCACTCCTGGGACAGGGGGCGAGGGAGCAGTACTTC. The chain uses TRBV18 and TRBJ2-7, with TRBD1 matching 12 bases. The V segment lost 4 bases and the J segment 7 bases; nucleotides outside the gene matches: 8. From germline, CDR1 is KGHSH and CDR2 LQKENI. This CDR3 has 15 residues.

The chain is built from TRBV7-6 and TRBJ1-1; D possibly corresponds to TRBD1 (5 bases). The V gene lost 6 bases and the J gene lost 1 base, with 9 bases spanning the gap. CDR1 and CDR2 (germline): SGHVS, FNYEAQ. This CDR3 spans 13 amino acids. The CDR3 DNA reads TGTGCCAGCAGGCGGGACCCGAACACTGAAGCTTTCTTT. Amino acids: CASRRDPNTEAFF.

This chain links TRBV11-2 with TRBJ1-1; D gene ambiguous. V shed 3 bases and J shed 11 bases, with 13 bases lying between them. The CDR3 length is 12 residues. CDR1 and CDR2 (germline): SGHAT, FQNNGV. The DNA of the CDR3 is TGTGCCAGCAGCTTTCCGGGTGTGAAGGCTTTCTTT. This gives the protein CASSFPGVKAFF.

This clone occurred a few times. The chain employs TRBV5-6 and TRBJ2-2; 7 positions match TRBD1. With V trimmed by 6 bases and J by 5 bases, 7 bases remained unmatched. The germline CDR1 and CDR2 sequences are SGHDT and YYEEEE. The CDR3 length is 14 residues. The CDR3 DNA is TGTGCCAGCAACCGACAGGGTACAACCGGGGAGCTGTTTTTT. This encodes CASNRQGTTGELFF.

By share, this clone ranks as medium-sized (0.01 to 0.1%). The chain recombines TRBV29-1 with TRBJ1-1; the D gene is possibly TRBD1 (5 bases). The germline V gene encodes CDR1 SQVTM and CDR2 ANQGSEA. V dropped 6 bases and J dropped 5 bases, with 10 bases sitting between them. The CDR3 has 11 amino acids. The CDR3 coding sequence is TGCAGCGTCGGGGGGGGGACTGAAGCTTTCTTT. Encoded protein: CSVGGGTEAFF.

This clone was counted once. The rearrangement uses TRBV4-1 and TRBJ1-4; D is possibly TRBD1 (5 bases). In germline, CDR1 is MGHRA, CDR2 YSYEKL. V lost 1 base and J 14 bases, leaving 8 bases between the germline ends. This CDR3 is 11 amino acids long. The CDR3 loop reads CASSQGTHLFF. Here the CDR3 DNA reads TGCGCCAGCAGCCAAGGGACACATCTGTTTTTT.

CDR3 DNA: TGCGCCAGCAGCTCCCAGGGGCCTGGGGCATACAATGAGCAGTTCTTC. Its translation is CASSSQGPGAYNEQFF. The V and J genes are TRBV5-1 and TRBJ2-1; a possible D gene is TRBD1 (6 bases). CDR1 and CDR2 from the germline V gene are SGHRS and YFSETQ. The CDR3 sequence is 16 residues long. V dropped 3 bases and J dropped 4 bases, with 17 bases sitting between them.

The V gene is TRBV15, the J gene TRBJ2-5; D is perhaps TRBD2 (7 bases). V dropped 1 base and J dropped 1 base, with 13 bases sitting between them. The CDR3 length is 16 residues. Germline V gene data show CDR1 as LNHNV and CDR2 as YYDKDF (reference sequence). The CDR3 protein is CATSRVGGGLQETQYF. The CDR3 coding sequence is TGTGCCACCAGCAGAGTGGGCGGGGGCCTCCAAGAGACCCAGTACTTC.

V usage is TRBV6-4 and J usage is TRBJ2-5, with D possibly TRBD2 on 5 matching bases. Germline assignment: CDR1 MRHNA and CDR2 SNTAGT. The CDR3 runs 13 residues. V lost 5 bases to trimming and J lost 5 bases, with 12 bases between them. The CDR3 nucleotides read TGTGCCAGCAGTTACGCCGAGGGTGAGACCCAGTACTTC. Protein product: CASSYAEGETQYF.

This chain uses TRBV5-5 with TRBJ2-7; D may be TRBD2 (6 bases). The CDR3 sequence is 14 residues long. Trimming removed 0 bases at V and 6 bases at J, with 13 bases between. Per germline, CDR1 SGHKS and CDR2 YYEKEE (reference sequence). CDR3 in amino acids: CASSLALGLREQYF. The CDR3 coding sequence is TGTGCCAGCAGCTTGGCCCTAGGACTACGCGAGCAGTACTTC.

V gene TRBV6-5 combines with J gene TRBJ1-5; TRBD1 matches 10 bases. In germline, CDR1 is MNHEY, CDR2 SVGAGI. V lost 6 bases and J lost 10; bases outside the gene matches: 9. The CDR3 contains 14 residues. CDR3: CASSRSGQGSPQHF. The CDR3 bases are TGTGCCAGCAGCCGATCGGGACAGGGGTCCCCCCAGCATTTT.

The count of this clone is one. The chain is built from TRBV13 and TRBJ2-2; 9 bases agree with TRBD1. This CDR3 has 15 amino acids. V shed 11 bases, J shed 4 bases, and the junction held 11 bases outside the gene matches. Germline CDR1 and CDR2: PRHDT and FYEKMQ (reference sequence). The CDR3 region is CASSRQGGPTGELFF. For the CDR3, the DNA is TGTGCCTCGTCTCGACAGGGGGGGCCCACCGGGGAGCTGTTTTTT.

The rearrangement uses TRBV6-5 and TRBJ2-5, with 7 bases fitting TRBD2. Gene TRBJ2-7 matches the end of the DNA better, so the J call may be wrong. Germline-derived CDR1 and CDR2 are MNHEY and SVGAGI. The CDR3 is 15 residues long. The CDR3: CASSYRRGGSYEQYF. Written as DNA, the CDR3 is TGTGCCAGCAGTTACCGCCGGGGAGGGTCCTACGAGCAGTACTTC.

This chain joins TRBV5-5 and TRBJ2-2; the match to TRBD1 covers 9 bases. Germline values: CDR1 SGHKS, CDR2 YYEKEE (reference sequence). CDR3 length: 14 residues. Germline trimming cut 3 bases from V and 7 bases from J; bases unmatched to any gene: 4. The CDR3 DNA follows: TGTGCCAGCAGCTGGGGACAGGGTAGCGGGGAGCTGTTTTTT. This translates into CASSWGQGSGELFF.

The chain joins TRBV5-1 to TRBJ2-5; 15 bases align to TRBD2. The trim removed 4 bases at V and 3 bases at J, leaving 7 bases unmatched. The CDR3 sequence is 17 residues long. Germline V lookup: CDR1 SGHRS, CDR2 YFSETQ. The CDR3: CASSAGTSGGREETQYF. As DNA, the CDR3 is TGCGCCAGCAGCGCCGGGACTAGCGGGGGGCGAGAAGAGACCCAGTACTTC.

The gene calls are TRBV5-1 and TRBJ2-7; TRBD2 is a possible D gene (5 bases). The CDR3 is 14 residues long. Per germline, CDR1 SGHRS and CDR2 YFSETQ. The germline V and J ends were trimmed by 4 bases and 3 bases, with 14 bases remaining between them. CDR3 loop: CASSTGLPDYEQYF. The CDR3 nucleotides read TGCGCCAGCAGCACTGGACTGCCTGACTACGAGCAGTACTTC.

The chain couples TRBV19 to TRBJ1-3, with D maybe TRBD1 (5 bases). Germline CDR1 LNHDA, CDR2 SQIVND (reference sequence). The CDR3 contains 16 residues. V lost 1 base to trimming and J lost 0 bases, with 10 bases between them. The DNA of the CDR3 is TGTGCCAGTAGTATAGGACAGTGGGGCTCTGGAAACACCATATATTTT. Translation: CASSIGQWGSGNTIYF. The variable domain in full, with the rest retrieved from reference TRBV19 and TRBJ1-3, is DGGITQSPKYLFRKEGQNVTLSCEQNLNHDAMYWYRQDPGQGLRLIYYSQIVNDFQKGDIAEGYSVSREKKESFPLTVTSAQKNPTAFYLCASSIGQWGSGNTIYFGEGSWLTVV.